What follows describes a single T cell receptor (beta chain). An end of the junction differs from the germline gene, which may be a read error. Genomic DNA was employed as the template in profiling TCR beta VDJ and CDR3. TCRdb recomputed calls from the reads with MiXCR, one row per CDR3 protein. This sample yields around 500,000 distinct CDR3 sequences, of which more than 25% are seen a single time; approximately 0.82% belongs to the top ten. This sample is drawn from a study of CD8+CD57+ T cells in acquired aplastic anemia. Patients picked for sequencing had shown CD8+CD57+ cell expansion detected by flow cytometry. Receipt of therapy had not occurred in any patient by the time of blood sampling. The sample consisted of sorted CD4+, CD8+, or CD8+CD57+ T cells (not recorded which) from PBMCs. This clonotype was obtained from a human donor with aplastic anemia.

As DNA, the CDR3 is TGTGCCAGCAGCTCACCGAAGAGATCCTCGAACACTGAAGCTTTCTTC. This gives the protein CASSSPKRSSNTEAFF. The chain links TRBV11-2 to TRBJ1-1; unclear D gene. This CDR3 contains 16 residues. The V gene's germline CDR1 is SGHAT and CDR2 FQNNGV.